A selection of T cell receptor beta chains follows, all from one sample in a study of cytotoxic CD8 clonotypes in ibrutinib-treated CLL. Profiling relied on immunoSEQ multiplex PCR, and the TCRdb table lists in-frame clones only, not all of them. The repertoire includes some 120,000 clones, about 53% of them detected once, and 37% sits in the top ten. The sequences come from PBMCs, collected after 24 months of ibrutinib treatment. These receptors came from a human donor with chronic lymphocytic leukemia. Each CDR3 is given with its conserved first and last residue. A D gene is named only where the DNA matches it firmly. A row's size may be missing; if present it is once, few, many or a size class.

J gene: TRBJ2-5; clone size: -; V gene: TRBV7-7; D gene: TRBD2; CDR3 protein: CAKRGGQETQYF; CDR3 DNA: TGTGCTAAGCGGGGGGGCCAAGAGACCCAGTACTTC
J gene: TRBJ2-3; clone size: -; V gene: TRBV7-3; D gene: -; CDR3 protein: CASSLGGGRTDTQYF; CDR3 DNA: TGTGCCAGCAGCTTAGGTGGGGGGAGGACAGATACGCAGTATTTT
J gene: TRBJ1-2; clone size: once; V gene: TRBV6-1; D gene: -; CDR3 protein: CASSEPGWYGYTF; CDR3 DNA: TGTGCCAGCAGTGAACCGGGGTGGTATGGCTACACCTTC
J gene: TRBJ1-1; clone size: -; V gene: TRBV30; D gene: -; CDR3 protein: CAWKGLGNAEAFF; CDR3 DNA: TGTGCCTGGAAGGGTTTGGGGAACGCTGAAGCTTTCTTT
J gene: TRBJ2-2; clone size: -; V gene: TRBV7-3; D gene: -; CDR3 protein: CASSPTGTANTGELFF; CDR3 DNA: TGTGCCAGCAGCCCTACTGGTACAGCCAACACCGGGGAGCTGTTTTTT
J gene: TRBJ2-7; clone size: -; V gene: TRBV29-1; D gene: -; CDR3 protein: CSVEGPLLGQYF; CDR3 DNA: TGCAGCGTTGAGGGTCCCCTTCTAGGGCAGTACTTC
J gene: TRBJ2-3; clone size: many; V gene: TRBV4-1; D gene: TRBD1; CDR3 protein: CASSGEDREFADTQYF; CDR3 DNA: TGCGCCAGCAGCGGTGAGGACAGGGAGTTCGCAGATACGCAGTATTTT
J gene: TRBJ2-7; clone size: -; V gene: TRBV4-1; D gene: TRBD1; CDR3 protein: CASSQDGTGTYEQYF; CDR3 DNA: TGCGCCAGCAGCCAAGACGGGACAGGGACCTACGAGCAGTACTTC
J gene: TRBJ1-4; clone size: once; V gene: TRBV4-1; D gene: -; CDR3 protein: CASSHLLGEKLFF; CDR3 DNA: TGCGCCAGCAGCCACCTCCTGGGCGAAAAACTGTTTTTT
J gene: TRBJ1-2; clone size: -; V gene: TRBV30; D gene: -; CDR3 protein: CAWSPGPIMDGYTF; CDR3 DNA: TGTGCCTGGAGTCCCGGACCAATAATGGATGGCTACACCTTC
J gene: TRBJ1-1; clone size: -; V gene: TRBV5-1; D gene: -; CDR3 protein: CASSLNTNTEAFF; CDR3 DNA: TGCGCCAGCAGCCTAAACACGAACACTGAAGCTTTCTTT
J gene: TRBJ2-2; clone size: -; V gene: TRBV7-9; D gene: -; CDR3 protein: CASSPQQGRVGELFF; CDR3 DNA: TGTGCCAGCAGCCCCCAACAGGGTAGAGTCGGGGAGCTGTTTTTT
J gene: TRBJ1-3; clone size: -; V gene: TRBV5-6; D gene: -; CDR3 protein: CASSLGGVGGNTIYF; CDR3 DNA: TGTGCCAGCAGCTTGGGGGGTGTTGGTGGAAACACCATATATTTT